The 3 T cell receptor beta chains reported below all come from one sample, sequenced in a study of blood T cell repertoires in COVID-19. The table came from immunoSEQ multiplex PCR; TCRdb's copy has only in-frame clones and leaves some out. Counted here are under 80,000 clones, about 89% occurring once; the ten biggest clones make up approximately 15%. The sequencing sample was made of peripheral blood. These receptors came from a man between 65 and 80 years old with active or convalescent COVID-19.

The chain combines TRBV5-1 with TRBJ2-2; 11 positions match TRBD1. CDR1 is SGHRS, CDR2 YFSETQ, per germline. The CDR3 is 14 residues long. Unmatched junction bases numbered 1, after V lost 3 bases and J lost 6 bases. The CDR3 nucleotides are TGCGCCAGCAGCTCGGGACAGGGGGCCGGGGAGCTGTTTTTT. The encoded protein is CASSSGQGAGELFF.

This CDR3 reads CASTPDRAGANVLTF. The CDR3 DNA reads as TGTGCCAGTACCCCCGACAGGGCTGGGGCCAACGTCCTGACTTTC. This chain links TRBV19 with TRBJ2-6, with 7 bases aligning to TRBD1. CDR1 is LNHDA, CDR2 SQIVND, per germline (reference sequence). The CDR3 spans 15 residues. V lost 7 bases and J lost 2; bases outside the gene matches: 5.

CDR3 protein: CASSSGTYEQYF. CDR3 DNA sequence: TGTGCCAGCAGCTCCGGGACCTACGAGCAGTACTTC. The gene calls are TRBV11-2 and TRBJ2-7, with D perhaps matching TRBD2 (5 bases). The CDR3 covers 12 residues. Per the germline V gene, CDR1 is SGHAT and CDR2 is FQNNGV. The V gene lost 4 bases and the J gene lost 2 bases, with 6 bases spanning the gap.